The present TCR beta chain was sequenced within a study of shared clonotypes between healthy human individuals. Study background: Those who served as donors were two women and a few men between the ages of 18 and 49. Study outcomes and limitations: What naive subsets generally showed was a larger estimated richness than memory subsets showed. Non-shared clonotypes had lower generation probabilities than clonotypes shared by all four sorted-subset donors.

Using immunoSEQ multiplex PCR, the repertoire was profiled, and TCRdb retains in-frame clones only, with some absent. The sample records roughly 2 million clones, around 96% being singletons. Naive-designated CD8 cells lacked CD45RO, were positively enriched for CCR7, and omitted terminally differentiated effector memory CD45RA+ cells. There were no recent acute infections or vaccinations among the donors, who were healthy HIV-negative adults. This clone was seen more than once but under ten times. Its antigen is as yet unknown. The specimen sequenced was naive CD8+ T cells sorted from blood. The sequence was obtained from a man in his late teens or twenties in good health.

This CDR3 is CASSPRQGTSYEQYF. CDR3 sequence (DNA): TGCGCCAGCAGCCCAAGACAGGGCACATCCTACGAGCAGTACTTC. The V call is TRBV5-1, the J call TRBJ2-7; 7 nucleotides align to TRBD1. This CDR3 is built from 15 residues. V was clipped by 4 bases and J by 1 base; unmatched bases: 8. Germline CDR1 and CDR2: SGHRS and YFSETQ.